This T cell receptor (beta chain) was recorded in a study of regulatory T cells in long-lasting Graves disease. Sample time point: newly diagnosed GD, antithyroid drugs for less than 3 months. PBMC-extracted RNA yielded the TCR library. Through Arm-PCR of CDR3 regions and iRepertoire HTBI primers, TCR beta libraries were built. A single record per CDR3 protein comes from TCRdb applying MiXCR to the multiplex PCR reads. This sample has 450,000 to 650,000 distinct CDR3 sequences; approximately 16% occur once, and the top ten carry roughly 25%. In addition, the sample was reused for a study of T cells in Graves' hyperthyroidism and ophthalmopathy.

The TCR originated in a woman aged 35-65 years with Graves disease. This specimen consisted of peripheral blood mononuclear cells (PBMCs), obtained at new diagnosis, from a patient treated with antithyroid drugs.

The CDR3 region has the DNA TGTGCCAGCAGCACCTTCAATTCACCCCTCCACTTT. Translated: CASSTFNSPLHF. The chain joins TRBV9 to TRBJ1-6; no firm D call. The CDR3 totals 12 residues. V was clipped by 4 bases and J by 7 bases, with 6 bases between them. Germline loops: CDR1 SGDLS, CDR2 YYNGEE.